The 2 T cell receptor beta chains reported below all come from one sample, sequenced in a study of T cell responses to AZD1222 COVID-19 vaccine. The assay was immunoSEQ multiplex PCR, and TCRdb's table has in-frame clones only and misses some. The table has about 57,000 clones, approximately 86% seen once. The specimen was peripheral blood, collected on day 0 of AZD1222 vaccination. All receptors come from an adult in good health.

V and J are TRBV5-6 and TRBJ2-2, with 9 bases aligning to TRBD2. CDR1 is SGHDT, CDR2 YYEEEE, per germline. V lost 5 bases to trimming and J lost 5 bases; unmatched junction nucleotides: 7. The CDR3 extends over 15 amino acids. The CDR3 spells CASSSSSGETGELFF. The CDR3 DNA follows: TGTGCCAGCAGTTCTTCTAGCGGGGAGACCGGGGAGCTGTTTTTT.

J is TRBJ1-5 and V is TRBV30, with TRBD1 as a possible D gene (5 bases). CDR3 length: 13 residues. V lost 2 bases to trimming and J lost 1 base, with 6 bases between them. CDR1 is GTSNPN and CDR2 is SVGIG in the germline V gene (reference sequence). Written as DNA, the CDR3 is TGTGCCTGGAGTAGGGGAAGCAATCAGCCCCAGCATTTT. It translates to CAWSRGSNQPQHF.